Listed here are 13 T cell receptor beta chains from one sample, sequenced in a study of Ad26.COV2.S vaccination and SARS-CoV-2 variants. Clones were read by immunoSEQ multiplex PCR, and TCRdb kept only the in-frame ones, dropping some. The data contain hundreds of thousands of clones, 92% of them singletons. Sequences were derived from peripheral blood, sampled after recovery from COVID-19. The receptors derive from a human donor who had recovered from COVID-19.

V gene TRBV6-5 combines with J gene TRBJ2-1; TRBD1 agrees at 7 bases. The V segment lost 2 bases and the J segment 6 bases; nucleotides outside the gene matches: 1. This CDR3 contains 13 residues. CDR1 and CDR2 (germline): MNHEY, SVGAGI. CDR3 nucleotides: TGTGCCAGCAGTTACACAGGGGCCAATGAGCAGTTCTTC. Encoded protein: CASSYTGANEQFF.

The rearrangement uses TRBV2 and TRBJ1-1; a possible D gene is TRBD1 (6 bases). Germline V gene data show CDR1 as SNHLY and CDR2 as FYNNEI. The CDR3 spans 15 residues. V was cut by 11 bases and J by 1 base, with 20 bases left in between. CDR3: CAPDATPGQNTEAFF. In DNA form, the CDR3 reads TGTGCCCCCGATGCAACCCCGGGACAGAACACTGAAGCTTTCTTT.

The CDR3 DNA follows: TGTGCCAGCAGCTTTCGGAGCTCCTACGAGCAGTACTTC. Translating gives CASSFRSSYEQYF. The rearrangement uses TRBV11-2 and TRBJ2-7; D not certain. CDR1 is SGHAT, CDR2 FQNNGV, per germline. There are 13 residues in the CDR3. Trimming removed 3 bases at V and 0 bases at J, with 6 bases between.

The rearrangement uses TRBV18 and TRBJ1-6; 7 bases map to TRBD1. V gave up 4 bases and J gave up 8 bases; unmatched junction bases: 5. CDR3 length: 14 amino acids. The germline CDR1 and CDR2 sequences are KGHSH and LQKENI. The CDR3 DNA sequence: TGTGCCAGCTCACAGACAGGGCTCCATTCACCCCTCCACTTT. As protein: CASSQTGLHSPLHF.

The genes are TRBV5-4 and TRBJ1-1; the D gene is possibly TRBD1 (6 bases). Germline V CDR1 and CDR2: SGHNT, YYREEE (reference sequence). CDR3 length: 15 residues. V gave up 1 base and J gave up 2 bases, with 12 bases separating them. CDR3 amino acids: CASSLWPDSNTEAFF. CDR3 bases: TGTGCCAGCAGCTTGTGGCCGGACAGTAACACTGAAGCTTTCTTT.

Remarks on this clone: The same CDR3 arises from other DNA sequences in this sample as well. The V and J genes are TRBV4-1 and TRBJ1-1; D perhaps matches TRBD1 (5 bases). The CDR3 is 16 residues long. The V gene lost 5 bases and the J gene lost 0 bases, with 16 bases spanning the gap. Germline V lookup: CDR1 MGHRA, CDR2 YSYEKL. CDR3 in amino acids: CASSAGQGPLNTEAFF. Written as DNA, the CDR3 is TGCGCCAGCAGCGCTGGGCAGGGCCCCCTGAACACTGAAGCTTTCTTT.

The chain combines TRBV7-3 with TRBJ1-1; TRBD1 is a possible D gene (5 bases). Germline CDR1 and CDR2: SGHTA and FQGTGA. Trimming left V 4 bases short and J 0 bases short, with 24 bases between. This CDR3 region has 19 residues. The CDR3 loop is CASSSTGGAGRVMNTEAFF. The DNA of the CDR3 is TGTGCCAGCAGCTCTACGGGCGGGGCAGGGAGGGTCATGAACACTGAAGCTTTCTTT.

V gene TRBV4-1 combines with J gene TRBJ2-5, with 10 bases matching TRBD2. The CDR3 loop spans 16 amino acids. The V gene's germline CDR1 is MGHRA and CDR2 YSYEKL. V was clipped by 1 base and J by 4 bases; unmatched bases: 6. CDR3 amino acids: CASSQGGSGGSETQYF. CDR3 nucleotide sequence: TGCGCCAGCAGCCAAGGTGGTAGCGGGGGGTCAGAGACCCAGTACTTC.

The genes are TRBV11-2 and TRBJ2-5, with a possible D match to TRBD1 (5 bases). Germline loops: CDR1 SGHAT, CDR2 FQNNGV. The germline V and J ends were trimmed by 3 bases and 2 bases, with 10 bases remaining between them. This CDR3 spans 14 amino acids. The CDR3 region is CASSFNTGQETQYF. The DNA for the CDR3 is TGTGCCAGCAGCTTCAACACAGGTCAAGAGACCCAGTACTTC.

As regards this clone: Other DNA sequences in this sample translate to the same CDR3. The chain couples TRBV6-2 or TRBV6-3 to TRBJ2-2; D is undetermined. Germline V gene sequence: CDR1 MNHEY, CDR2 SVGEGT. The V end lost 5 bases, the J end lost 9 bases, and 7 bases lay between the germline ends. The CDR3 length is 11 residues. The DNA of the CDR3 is TGTGCCAGCAGTCTAGGTTGGGAGCTGTTTTTT. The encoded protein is CASSLGWELFF.

CDR3 sequence (DNA): TGTGCCACCAGCACCAGGGGGAGCAATCAGCCCCAGCATTTT. Translating gives CATSTRGSNQPQHF. The rearrangement links TRBV15 to TRBJ1-5, with 7 bases matching TRBD1. Germline V gene data show CDR1 as LNHNV and CDR2 as YYDKDF (reference sequence). V shed 4 bases, J shed 1 base, and the junction held 1 base outside the gene matches. The CDR3 has 14 amino acids.

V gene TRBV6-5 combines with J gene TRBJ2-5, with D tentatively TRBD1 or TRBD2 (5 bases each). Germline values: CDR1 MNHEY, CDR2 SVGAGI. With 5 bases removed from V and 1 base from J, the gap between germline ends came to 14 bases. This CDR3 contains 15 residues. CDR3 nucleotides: TGTGCCAGCAGTCGGGACGGTCCAACCCAAGAGACCCAGTACTTC. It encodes CASSRDGPTQETQYF.

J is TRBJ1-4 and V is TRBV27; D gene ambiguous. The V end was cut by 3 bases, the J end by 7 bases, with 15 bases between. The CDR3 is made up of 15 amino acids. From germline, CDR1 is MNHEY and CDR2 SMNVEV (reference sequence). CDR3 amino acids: CASSFNSLLGEKLFF. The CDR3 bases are TGTGCCAGCAGTTTCAACTCCCTACTTGGTGAAAAACTGTTTTTT.